These T cell receptor beta chains were read from a single sample in a study of CD8+ T cells in alopecia areata. Profiled with immunoSEQ multiplex PCR; TCRdb holds only in-frame clones, not every one. The repertoire holds some 110,000 clones, with roughly 69% as singletons. Sample: CD4+ T cells sorted from blood. All receptors come from a human donor in good health. The CDR3 runs from the conserved cysteine through the conserved F or W. The order of the fields is clone size, V gene, J gene, D gene, CDR3 DNA, CDR3 protein. The D gene is left open where the match is weak. A clone size is listed for some rows: how often the clone was seen (once, few, many), or a class if it is expanded.

>once|TRBV30|TRBJ1-6|TRBD1
TGTGCCTGCACGGGACAGGGTAATTCACCCCTCCACTTT
CACTGQGNSPLHF
>-|TRBV29-1|TRBJ2-7|-
TGCAGCGTCGGAAAGTCGGGACAATTCGTCGAGCAGTACTTC
CSVGKSGQFVEQYF
>-|TRBV6-1|TRBJ2-7|TRBD2
TGTGCCAGCAGCCAGCGGGGGAGCTACGAGCAGTACTTC
CASSQRGSYEQYF
>-|TRBV30|TRBJ2-7|-
TGTGCCTGGAGTAGCAAGGAGGGGGGTGGCTCCTACGAGCAGTACTTC
CAWSSKEGGGSYEQYF
>-|TRBV29-1|TRBJ1-2|-
TGCAGCGTACTAACCAAGAGATCTTATGGCTACACCTTC
CSVLTKRSYGYTF
>many|TRBV12-5|TRBJ2-7|TRBD1
TGTGCTAGTGGCCATAGGACAGGACCCTACGAGCAGTACTTC
CASGHRTGPYEQYF
>-|TRBV9|TRBJ1-2|TRBD1
TGTGCCAGCAGCGTGGACAGGAATTATGGCTACACCTTC
CASSVDRNYGYTF
>-|TRBV6-5|TRBJ1-5|TRBD1
TGTGCCAGCAAGACAGGGAACGGTCAGCCCCAGCATTTT
CASKTGNGQPQHF
>-|TRBV9|TRBJ2-3|-
TGTGCCAGCAGCGTAGGAGGGGTGTACACAGATACGCAGTATTTT
CASSVGGVYTDTQYF
>-|TRBV6-5|TRBJ2-7|TRBD1
TGTGCCAGCAAAAGACAGGGTAACTACGAGCAGTACTTC
CASKRQGNYEQYF
>-|TRBV7-8|TRBJ1-1|-
TGTGCCAGCAGCTTAGATGAGGGGAAGAACACTGAAGCTTTCTTT
CASSLDEGKNTEAFF
>-|TRBV7-9|TRBJ2-7|TRBD1
TGTGCCAGCAGCCGACCCGGGACAGGCTCCTACGAGCAGTACTTC
CASSRPGTGSYEQYF
>-|TRBV29-1|TRBJ1-1|TRBD1
TGCAGCGGGCAGGGGGGCGAGACTGAAGCTTTCTTT
CSGQGGETEAFF
>-|TRBV7-6|TRBJ2-5|-
TGTGCCAGCAGCCCGCTCTTGGGGGCCGGTGCGACCCAGTACTTC
CASSPLLGAGATQYF
>-|TRBV19|TRBJ1-2|-
TGTGCCAGCAGACAGCCAGTCTATGGCTACACCTTC
CASRQPVYGYTF
>-|TRBV5-1|TRBJ1-4|TRBD1
TGCGCCAGCAGCCCCGGGACAGCTAATGAAAAACTGTTTTTT
CASSPGTANEKLFF
>-|TRBV29-1|TRBJ2-2|TRBD2
TGCAGCGCCGGGGGGGGCGCTAACACCGGGGAGCTGTTTTTT
CSAGGGANTGELFF
>-|TRBV5-1|TRBJ2-3|-
TGCGCCAGCAGCTTGGTAATACTGCGCACAGATACGCAGTATTTT
CASSLVILRTDTQYF
>-|TRBV27|TRBJ1-6|-
TGTGCCAGCAGTTTGGAGGGTTTGGGTAATTCACCCCTCCACTTT
CASSLEGLGNSPLHF
>once|TRBV13|TRBJ2-7|-
TGTGCCAGCAGCCGTCAACAGTACGAGCAGTACTTC
CASSRQQYEQYF
>-|TRBV2|TRBJ2-1|-
TGTGCCAGCACCGTCGGGGGCAATGAGCAGTTCTTC
CASTVGGNEQFF
>-|TRBV29-1|TRBJ2-7|-
TGCAGCGTTGAGTACGGTTACGAGCAGTACTTC
CSVEYGYEQYF
>-|TRBV2|TRBJ2-2|TRBD2
TGTGCCAGCAGTGAAATACGGGGGGACACCGGGGAGCTGTTTTTT
CASSEIRGDTGELFF
>few|TRBV29-1|TRBJ1-1|TRBD1
TGCAGCGTTGATAAGCCCCCAGGACAGGGCACTGAAGCTTTCTTT
CSVDKPPGQGTEAFF
>-|TRBV5-1|TRBJ2-4|-
TGCGCCAGCAGCTTGGAGCAGCAAGGTTCAAGCATTCAGTACTTC
CASSLEQQGSSIQYF
>-|TRBV30|TRBJ1-5|TRBD1
TGTGCCTGGAGTGTCGTAGGGGGCGGAAATCAGCCCCAGCATTTT
CAWSVVGGGNQPQHF
>-|TRBV18|TRBJ2-3|-
TGTGCCAGCTCCCAAAGCACAGATACGCAGTATTTT
CASSQSTDTQYF
>-|TRBV19|TRBJ1-2|TRBD1
TGTGCCAGTGGGACAGGGGGAACCAACTATGGCTACACCTTC
CASGTGGTNYGYTF
>few|TRBV2|TRBJ1-4|-
TGTGCCAGCAGTGAATCGGGAGCAACTAATGAAAAACTGTTTTTT
CASSESGATNEKLFF
>once|TRBV30|TRBJ2-7|TRBD1
TGTGCCTGGAGCACAGGGGACCCCTACGAGCAGTACTTC
CAWSTGDPYEQYF
>once|TRBV5-6|TRBJ2-3|-
TGTGCCAGCAGCTTGGAAGATACGCAGTATTTT
CASSLEDTQYF
>-|TRBV30|TRBJ1-2|-
TGTGCCTGGAGTAGGGACGGCTACGACTATGGCTACACCTTC
CAWSRDGYDYGYTF
>-|TRBV27|TRBJ2-4|TRBD2
TGTGCCAGCACCCCCCTGGGTAGCGGGGGGGGAGCGGCCAAAAACATTCAGTACTTC
CASTPLGSGGGAAKNIQYF
>-|TRBV30|TRBJ2-7|-
TGTGCCTGGAGTAGGTCCTACGAGCAGTACTTC
CAWSRSYEQYF
>-|TRBV30|TRBJ1-2|TRBD1
TGTGCCCGGACTATGACAGGGACCTATGGCTACACCTTC
CARTMTGTYGYTF
>-|TRBV6-5|TRBJ2-7|-
TGTGCCAGCCCAAAGGGGTACGAGCAGTACTTC
CASPKGYEQYF
>-|TRBV27|TRBJ1-2|TRBD1
TGTGCCAGCAGTTTATATACAGGGGGTGAAGGCTACACCTTC
CASSLYTGGEGYTF
>once|TRBV30|TRBJ1-1|-
TGTGCCTGGAGCGGGGACACGAACACTGAAGCTTTCTTT
CAWSGDTNTEAFF
>-|TRBV30|TRBJ1-2|TRBD1
TGTGCCTGGAGTGAACAGGGGGCGGCTGGCTACACCTTC
CAWSEQGAAGYTF
>-|TRBV7-7|TRBJ2-5|-
TGTGCCAGCAGCTCGTCACTAGGCGGAGAGACCCAGTACTTC
CASSSSLGGETQYF
>-|TRBV5-4|TRBJ1-1|-
TGTGCCAGCAGCTTGCGGGTTTGGAGCCAGATCGCTTTCTTT
CASSLRVWSQIAFF
>-|TRBV29-1|TRBJ1-1|-
TGCAGCGTCCCCCCACATCTTATTAAGAGGGCTTTCTTT
CSVPPHLIKRAFF
>-|TRBV19|TRBJ1-2|TRBD1
TGTGCCAGTAGCGAGGACAGGGGATTGCATGGCTACACCTTC
CASSEDRGLHGYTF
>once|TRBV7-6|TRBJ1-6|-
TGTGCCAGCAGCTTAGCGAGCCAGGGACAAGGGTCACCCCTCCACTTT
CASSLASQGQGSPLHF
>-|TRBV6-6|TRBJ2-5|TRBD2
TGTGCCAGCAGCTCAGCGGGGGGGCAAGAGACCCAGTACTTC
CASSSAGGQETQYF
>-|TRBV6-6|TRBJ2-3|-
TGTGCCAGCCGTCCGGGCACAGATACGCAGTATTTT
CASRPGTDTQYF